This entry concerns a single T cell receptor beta chain. This specimen belongs to a study of OX40 agonist ivuxolimab in advanced cancers. Assay used: immunoSEQ multiplex PCR; TCRdb lists only in-frame clones, some missing. The profile shows around 84,000 clones, roughly 80% of them singletons. V was clipped by 2 bases and J by 7 bases; unmatched bases: 5. From germline, CDR1 is GTSNPN and CDR2 SVGIG (reference sequence). This CDR3 spans 14 amino acids. The material was CD4+ or CD8+ T cells sorted from blood, obtained in a trial of the OX40 agonist ivuxolimab. This TCR came from an adult with an advanced solid tumor such as melanoma, head and neck, liver or kidney cancer. The chain has TRBV30 and TRBJ1-6, with 7 nucleotides matching TRBD1. CDR3 residues: CAWSWGTENSPLHF. CDR3 nucleotide sequence: TGTGCCTGGAGTTGGGGGACAGAAAATTCACCCCTCCACTTT.